This T cell receptor beta chain comes out of a study of CD8 T cells in Susac syndrome. Study-wide findings and caveats: Among active patients and in TEMRA cells, CD8+ clonal expansion in Susac reached its peak.

It was with random hexamers that 0.5 to 1 ug RNA was reverse transcribed. TCRdb re-analysed the immunoSEQ multiplex PCR reads in MiXCR, keeping a single row per CDR3 protein. The sample comprises 100,000 to 150,000 distinct CDR3 sequences, about 95% of which are singletons, and around 0.27% rests with the top ten. Trimming cost V 5 bases and J 5 bases, with 6 bases left between them. Germline V CDR1 and CDR2: SQVTM, ANQGSEA. The CDR3 is 10 residues long. As judged by recently defined diagnostic criteria, patients with Susac syndrome had definite or probable disease. Negative isolation was used for CD8+ and CD4+ T cells, and FACS enrichment was applied to TEMRA cells. This clonotype was observed once. Its antigen remains unidentified.

The chain combines TRBV29-1 with TRBJ1-2; D gene uncertain. Sequencing input: CD8+ T cells from PBMCs. This clonotype was sampled from a human donor with Susac syndrome. Written as DNA, the CDR3 is TGCAGCGTTCTAGAGTATGGCTACACCTTC. Amino acid sequence: CSVLEYGYTF. Using reference TRBV29-1 and TRBJ1-2 for the parts outside the CDR3, the full variable domain is SAVISQKPSRDICQRGTSLTIQCQVDSQVTMMFWYRQQPGQSLTLIATANQGSEATYESGFVIDKFPISRPNLTFSTLTVSNMSPEDSSIYLCSVLEYGYTFGSGTRLTVV.